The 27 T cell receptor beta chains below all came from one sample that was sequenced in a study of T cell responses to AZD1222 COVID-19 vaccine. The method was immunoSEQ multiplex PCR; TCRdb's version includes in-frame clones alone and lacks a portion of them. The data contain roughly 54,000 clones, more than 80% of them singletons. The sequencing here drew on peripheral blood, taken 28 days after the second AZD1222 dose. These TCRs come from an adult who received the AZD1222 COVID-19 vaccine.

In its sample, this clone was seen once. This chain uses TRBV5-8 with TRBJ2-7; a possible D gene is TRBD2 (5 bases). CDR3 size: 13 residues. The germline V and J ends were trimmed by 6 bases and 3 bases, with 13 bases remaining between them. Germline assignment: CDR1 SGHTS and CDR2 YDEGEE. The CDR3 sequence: CASIGEFGYEQYF. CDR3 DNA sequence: TGTGCCAGCATCGGGGAGTTTGGCTACGAGCAGTACTTC.

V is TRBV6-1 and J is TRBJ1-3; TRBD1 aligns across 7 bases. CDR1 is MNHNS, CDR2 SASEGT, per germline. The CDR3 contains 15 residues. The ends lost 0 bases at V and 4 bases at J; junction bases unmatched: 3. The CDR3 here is CASSEAPGGGNTIYF. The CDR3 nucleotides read TGTGCCAGCAGTGAAGCCCCAGGGGGGGGAAACACCATATATTTT.

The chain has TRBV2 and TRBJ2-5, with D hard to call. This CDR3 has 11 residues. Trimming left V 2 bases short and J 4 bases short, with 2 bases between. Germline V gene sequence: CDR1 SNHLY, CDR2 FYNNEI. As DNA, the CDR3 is TGTGCCAGCAGTGAAATAGAGACCCAGTACTTC. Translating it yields CASSEIETQYF. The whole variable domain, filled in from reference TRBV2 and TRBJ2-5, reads EPEVTQTPSHQVTQMGQEVILRCVPISNHLYFYWYRQILGQKVEFLVSFYNNEISEKSEIFDDQFSVERPDGSNFTLKIRSTKLEDSAMYFCASSEIETQYFGPGTRLLVL.

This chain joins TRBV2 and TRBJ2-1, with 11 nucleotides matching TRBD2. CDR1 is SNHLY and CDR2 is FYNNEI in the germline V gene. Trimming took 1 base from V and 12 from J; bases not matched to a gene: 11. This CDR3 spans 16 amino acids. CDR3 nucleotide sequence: TGTGCCAGCAGTGAAGAGGTAGCGGGAGGGCCGGCAGGGCAGTTCTTC. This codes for CASSEEVAGGPAGQFF. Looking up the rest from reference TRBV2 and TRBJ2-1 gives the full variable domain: EPEVTQTPSHQVTQMGQEVILRCVPISNHLYFYWYRQILGQKVEFLVSFYNNEISEKSEIFDDQFSVERPDGSNFTLKIRSTKLEDSAMYFCASSEEVAGGPAGQFFGPGTRLTVL.

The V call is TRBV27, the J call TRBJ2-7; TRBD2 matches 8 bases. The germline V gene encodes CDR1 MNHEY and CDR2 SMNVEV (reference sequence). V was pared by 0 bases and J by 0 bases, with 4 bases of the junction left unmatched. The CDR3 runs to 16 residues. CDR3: CASSLSGAGVSYEQYF. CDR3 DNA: TGTGCCAGCAGTTTATCAGGAGCGGGAGTCTCCTACGAGCAGTACTTC.

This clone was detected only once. The CDR3 here is CSVGQTNEKLFF. DNA for the CDR3: TGCAGCGTTGGACAGACGAATGAAAAACTGTTTTTT. The rearrangement joins TRBV29-1 to TRBJ1-4, with D maybe TRBD1 (5 bases). This CDR3 comprises 12 residues. Trimming shortened V by 4 bases and J by 5 bases, and 8 bases separated the two germline ends. CDR1 is SQVTM, CDR2 ANQGSEA, per germline.

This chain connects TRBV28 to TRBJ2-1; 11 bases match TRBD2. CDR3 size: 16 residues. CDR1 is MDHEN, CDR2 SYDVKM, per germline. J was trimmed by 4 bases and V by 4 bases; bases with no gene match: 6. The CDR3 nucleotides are TGTGCCAGCAGTTCCACTAGCGGGAGTTCATACAATGAGCAGTTCTTC. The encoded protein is CASSSTSGSSYNEQFF.

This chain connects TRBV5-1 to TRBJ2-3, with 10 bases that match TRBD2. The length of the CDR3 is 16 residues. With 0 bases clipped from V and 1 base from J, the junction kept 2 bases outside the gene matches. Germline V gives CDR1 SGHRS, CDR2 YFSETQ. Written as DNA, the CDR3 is TGCGCCAGCAGCTTGGAAGGGACTAGCGGCACAGATACGCAGTATTTT. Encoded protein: CASSLEGTSGTDTQYF.

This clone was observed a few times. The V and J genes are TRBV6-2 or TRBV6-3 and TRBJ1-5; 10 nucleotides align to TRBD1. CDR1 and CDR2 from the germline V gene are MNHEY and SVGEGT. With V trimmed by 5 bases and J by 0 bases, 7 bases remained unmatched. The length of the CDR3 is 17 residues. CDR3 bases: TGTGCCAGCAGTAGAGGACAGGGGGGCAGTAGCAATCAGCCCCAGCATTTT. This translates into CASSRGQGGSSNQPQHF.

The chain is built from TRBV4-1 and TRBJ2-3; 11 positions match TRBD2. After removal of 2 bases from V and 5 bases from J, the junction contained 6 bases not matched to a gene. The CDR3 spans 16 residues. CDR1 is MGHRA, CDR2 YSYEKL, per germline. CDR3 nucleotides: TGCGCCAGCAGCCAAACACTAGCGGGAGAGTTAGATACGCAGTATTTT. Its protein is CASSQTLAGELDTQYF.

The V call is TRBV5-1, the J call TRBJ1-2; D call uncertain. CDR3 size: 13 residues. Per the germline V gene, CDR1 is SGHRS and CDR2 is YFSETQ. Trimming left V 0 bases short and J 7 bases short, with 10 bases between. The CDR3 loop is CASSLAGFSGYTF. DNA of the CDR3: TGCGCCAGCAGCTTGGCCGGGTTCAGTGGCTACACCTTC.

CDR3 bases: TGTGCCAGCAGCCTACAAGGGGGAACATACAATGAGCAGTTCTTC. Protein: CASSLQGGTYNEQFF. V gene TRBV6-5 combines with J gene TRBJ2-1; TRBD1 is a possible D gene (6 bases). Germline loops: CDR1 MNHEY, CDR2 SVGAGI. This CDR3 spans 15 amino acids. V was clipped by 6 bases and J by 4 bases, with 16 bases between them.

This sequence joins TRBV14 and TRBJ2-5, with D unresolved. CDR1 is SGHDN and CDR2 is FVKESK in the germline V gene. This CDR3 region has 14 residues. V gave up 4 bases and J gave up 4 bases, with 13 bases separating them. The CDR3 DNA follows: TGTGCCAGCAGCCCTATCCTATCGGGAGAGACCCAGTACTTC. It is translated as CASSPILSGETQYF.

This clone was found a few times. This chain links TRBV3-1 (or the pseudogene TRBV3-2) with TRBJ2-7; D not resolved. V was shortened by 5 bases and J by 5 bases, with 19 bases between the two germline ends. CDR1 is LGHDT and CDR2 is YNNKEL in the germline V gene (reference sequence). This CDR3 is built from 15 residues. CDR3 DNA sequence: TGTGCCAGCAGCTTAAGGTGTCCCATGTTAGACGAGCAGTACTTC. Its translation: CASSLRCPMLDEQYF.

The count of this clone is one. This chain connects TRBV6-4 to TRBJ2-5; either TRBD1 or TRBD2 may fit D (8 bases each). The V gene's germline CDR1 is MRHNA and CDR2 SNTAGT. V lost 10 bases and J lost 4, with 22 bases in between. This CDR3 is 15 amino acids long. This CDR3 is CAKGQAGGTPETQYF. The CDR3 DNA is TGTGCCAAGGGACAGGCGGGAGGCACCCCAGAGACCCAGTACTTC.

In nucleotides, the CDR3 is TGTGCCTGGAGGGGGCCTCAACAGGGGCCTGGGGAGGCTTTCTTT. This codes for CAWRGPQQGPGEAFF. The chain joins TRBV30 to TRBJ1-1; TRBD1 aligns across 7 bases. The CDR3 has 15 amino acids. J was trimmed by 11 bases and V by 3 bases; bases with no gene match: 18. CDR1 and CDR2 (germline): GTSNPN, SVGIG (reference sequence).

The CDR3 spells CASGLAGGRIGEQYF. CDR3 nucleotides: TGTGCCAGCGGACTAGCGGGAGGTAGAATCGGAGAGCAGTACTTC. The chain combines TRBV3-1 (or the pseudogene TRBV3-2) with TRBJ2-7; 14 positions agree with TRBD2. This CDR3 is 15 amino acids long. Unmatched junction bases numbered 10, after V lost 8 bases and J lost 7 bases. The germline V gene has CDR1 LGHDT and CDR2 YNNKEL (reference sequence).

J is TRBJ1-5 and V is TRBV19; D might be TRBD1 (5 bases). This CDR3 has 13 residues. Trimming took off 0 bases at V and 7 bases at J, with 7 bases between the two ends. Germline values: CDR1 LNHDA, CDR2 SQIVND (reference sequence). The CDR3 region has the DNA TGTGCCAGTAGTATAGAACGGGACCAGCCCCAGCATTTT. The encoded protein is CASSIERDQPQHF.

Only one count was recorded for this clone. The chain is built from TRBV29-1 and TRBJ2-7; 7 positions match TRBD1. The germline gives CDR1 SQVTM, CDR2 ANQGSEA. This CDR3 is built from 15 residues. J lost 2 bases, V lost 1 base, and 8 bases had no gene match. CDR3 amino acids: CSVEVRQGRTYEQYF. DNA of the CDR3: TGCAGCGTTGAAGTGAGACAGGGCCGAACCTACGAGCAGTACTTC.

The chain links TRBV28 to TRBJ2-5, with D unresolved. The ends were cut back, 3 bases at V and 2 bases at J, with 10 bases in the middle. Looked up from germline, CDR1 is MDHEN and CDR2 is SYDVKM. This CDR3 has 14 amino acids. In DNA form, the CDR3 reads TGTGCCAGCAGTTTGCAGGCGAAACAAGAGACCCAGTACTTC. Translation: CASSLQAKQETQYF.

CDR3 region: CSVEGRGLPGSYNEQFF. Written as DNA, the CDR3 is TGCAGCGTTGAAGGGCGGGGTCTCCCGGGGTCCTACAATGAGCAGTTCTTC. This chain links TRBV29-1 with TRBJ2-1, with D perhaps TRBD2 (6 bases). V was cut by 1 base and J by 1 base, with 17 bases left in between. Looked up from germline, CDR1 is SQVTM and CDR2 is ANQGSEA. The CDR3 loop spans 17 amino acids.

The CDR3 protein is CASSLGSSVGNRRTEAFF. The CDR3 DNA reads TGCGCCAGCAGCTTGGGGTCTTCGGTCGGAAATCGTCGCACTGAAGCTTTCTTT. This rearrangement joins TRBV5-1 to TRBJ1-1; no reliable D call. Looked up from germline, CDR1 is SGHRS and CDR2 is YFSETQ. This CDR3 contains 18 residues. V was cut by 0 bases and J by 4 bases, with 22 bases left in between.

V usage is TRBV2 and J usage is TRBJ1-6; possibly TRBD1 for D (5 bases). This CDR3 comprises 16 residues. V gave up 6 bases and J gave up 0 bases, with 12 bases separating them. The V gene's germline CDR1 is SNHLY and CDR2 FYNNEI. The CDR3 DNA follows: TGTGCCAGCAGAAGGTCAGGGAGCTCCTATAATTCACCCCTCCACTTT. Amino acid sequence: CASRRSGSSYNSPLHF.

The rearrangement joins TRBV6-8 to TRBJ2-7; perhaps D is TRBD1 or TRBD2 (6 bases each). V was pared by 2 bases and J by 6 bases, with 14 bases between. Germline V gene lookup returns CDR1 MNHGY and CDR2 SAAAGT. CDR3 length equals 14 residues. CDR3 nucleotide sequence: TGTGCCAGCAGTTACGCGGAGGGGGTCAGCGAGCAGTACTTC. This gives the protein CASSYAEGVSEQYF.

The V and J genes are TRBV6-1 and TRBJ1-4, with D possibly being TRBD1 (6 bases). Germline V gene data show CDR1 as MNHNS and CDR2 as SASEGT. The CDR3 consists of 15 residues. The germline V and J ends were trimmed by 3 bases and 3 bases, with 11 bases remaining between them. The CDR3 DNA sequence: TGTGCCAGCAGTGACCCTGGACAGCCTAATGAAAAACTGTTTTTT. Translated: CASSDPGQPNEKLFF.

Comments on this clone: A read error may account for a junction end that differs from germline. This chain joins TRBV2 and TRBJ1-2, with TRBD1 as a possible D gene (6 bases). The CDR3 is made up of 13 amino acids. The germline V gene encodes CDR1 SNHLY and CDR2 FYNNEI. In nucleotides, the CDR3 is TGTGCCAGCAGTTTACCCACCACCCGCAGGGGATTTTTC. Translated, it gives CASSLPTTRRGFF.

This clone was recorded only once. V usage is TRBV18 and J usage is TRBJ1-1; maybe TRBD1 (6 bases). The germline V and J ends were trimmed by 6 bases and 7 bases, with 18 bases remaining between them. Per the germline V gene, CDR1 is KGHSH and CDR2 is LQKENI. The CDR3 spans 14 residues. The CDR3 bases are TGTGCCAGCTCCGGTGGGGGCGGCGGTAGTGAAGCTTTCTTT. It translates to CASSGGGGGSEAFF. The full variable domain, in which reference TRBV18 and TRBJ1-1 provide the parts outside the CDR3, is NAGVMQNPRHLVRRRGQEARLRCSPMKGHSHVYWYRQLPEEGLKFMVYLQKENIIDESGMPKERFSAEFPKEGPSILRIQQVVRGDSAAYFCASSGGGGGSEAFFGQGTRLTVV.